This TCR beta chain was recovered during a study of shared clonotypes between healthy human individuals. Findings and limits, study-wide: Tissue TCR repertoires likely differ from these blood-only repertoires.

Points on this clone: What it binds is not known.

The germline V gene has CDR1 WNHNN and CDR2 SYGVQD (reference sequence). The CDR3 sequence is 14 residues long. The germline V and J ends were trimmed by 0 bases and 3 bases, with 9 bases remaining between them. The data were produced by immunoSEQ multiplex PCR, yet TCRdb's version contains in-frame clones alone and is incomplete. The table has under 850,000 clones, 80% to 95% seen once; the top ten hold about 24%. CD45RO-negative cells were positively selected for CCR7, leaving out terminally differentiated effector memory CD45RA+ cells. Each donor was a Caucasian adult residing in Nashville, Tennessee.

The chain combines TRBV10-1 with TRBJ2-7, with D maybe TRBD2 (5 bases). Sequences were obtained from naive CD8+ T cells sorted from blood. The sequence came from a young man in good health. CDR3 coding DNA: TGCGCCAGCAGTGAGTCGGGTAGCGACTACGAGCAGTACTTC. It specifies CASSESGSDYEQYF.